These 32 T cell receptor beta chains were sequenced from one sample in a study of blood T cell repertoires in COVID-19. The data were produced by immunoSEQ multiplex PCR, yet TCRdb's version contains in-frame clones alone and is incomplete. This table has over 200,000 clones, roughly 85% appearing once. The sequenced sample was PBMCs or T cells enriched from blood (not recorded which). These receptors were obtained from a man aged 25-40 years who had recovered from COVID-19.

This chain uses TRBV7-2 with TRBJ2-7, with D perhaps matching TRBD1 (6 bases). V shed 2 bases and J shed 1 base, with 18 bases lying between them. The germline gives CDR1 SGHTA, CDR2 FQGNSA. CDR3 size: 17 residues. The CDR3 DNA is TGTGCCAGCAGCTTATCCTTCAGGGGCCTCGTTTCCTACGAGCAGTACTTC. Translating gives CASSLSFRGLVSYEQYF.

The chain uses TRBV27 and TRBJ1-5, with TRBD1 identical over 8 bases. Germline loops: CDR1 MNHEY, CDR2 SMNVEV (reference sequence). The V segment lost 5 bases and the J segment 7 bases; nucleotides outside the gene matches: 13. The CDR3 sequence is 16 residues long. The CDR3 nucleotides read TGTGCCAGCAGTACAATACTATCGACAGGGGAGCAGCCCCAGCATTTT. It yields the protein CASSTILSTGEQPQHF.

The genes are TRBV28 and TRBJ1-1; no clear D. Germline V gene data show CDR1 as MDHEN and CDR2 as SYDVKM. V was cut by 1 base and J by 3 bases, with 12 bases left in between. The CDR3 is made up of 15 amino acids. Here the CDR3 DNA reads TGTGCCAGCAGTTTATTTTCGGGGAGATACACTGAAGCTTTCTTT. Protein sequence: CASSLFSGRYTEAFF.

The rearrangement links TRBV20-1 to TRBJ2-5, with TRBD2 matching over 10 bases. The CDR3 is made up of 15 amino acids. Germline trimming cut 3 bases from V and 3 bases from J; bases unmatched to any gene: 7. Germline V gives CDR1 DFQATT, CDR2 SNEGSKA (reference sequence). CDR3 region: CSASPTSGDKETQYF. CDR3 in DNA: TGCAGTGCTAGTCCTACTAGCGGGGACAAAGAGACCCAGTACTTC.

This chain joins TRBV6-5 and TRBJ2-4, with D tentatively TRBD1 (7 bases). Germline loops: CDR1 MNHEY, CDR2 SVGAGI. V lost 6 bases and J 2 bases, leaving 11 bases between the germline ends. This CDR3 has 14 amino acids. The CDR3 loop is CASRGGQSKNIQYF. The DNA for the CDR3 is TGTGCCAGCAGGGGGGGACAGTCCAAAAACATTCAGTACTTC.

This sequence joins TRBV5-8 and TRBJ2-1; D gene unclear. Germline CDR1 and CDR2: SGHTS and YDEGEE. CDR3 length: 14 residues. Trimming took 2 bases from V and 8 from J, leaving 14 bases between them. The CDR3 is CASSFSLSSDEQFF. CDR3 DNA: TGTGCCAGCAGCTTTTCACTGTCAAGCGATGAGCAGTTCTTC.

This chain links TRBV6-5 with TRBJ1-3; no clear D. V dropped 6 bases and J dropped 8 bases, with 17 bases sitting between them. CDR3 length: 14 residues. Per the germline V gene, CDR1 is MNHEY and CDR2 is SVGAGI. CDR3 sequence reads: CASRPQLYGDTIYF. CDR3 nucleotide sequence: TGTGCCAGCAGACCTCAGTTATACGGGGACACCATATATTTT.

The chain carries TRBV11-2 and TRBJ2-7; tentatively, D is TRBD1 (6 bases). The CDR3 extends over 18 amino acids. V gave up 7 bases and J gave up 5 bases, with 30 bases separating them. Germline values: CDR1 SGHAT, CDR2 FQNNGV. CDR3 loop: CASTTLRRYRVSYHEQYF. In DNA form, the CDR3 reads TGTGCCAGCACCACGTTAAGGAGGTACAGGGTCTCTTACCACGAGCAGTACTTC. Variable domain in full (rest from reference TRBV11-2 and TRBJ2-7): EAGVAQSPRYKIIEKRQSVAFWCNPISGHATLYWYQQILGQGPKLLIQFQNNGVVDDSQLPKDRFSAERLKGVDSTLKIQPAKLEDSAVYLCASTTLRRYRVSYHEQYFGPGTRLTVT.

This chain joins TRBV12-3 or TRBV12-4 and TRBJ1-2; D remains ambiguous. The CDR3 runs 13 residues. Trimming shortened V by 1 base and J by 8 bases, and 11 bases separated the two germline ends. The CDR3: CASSLVHSGGYTF. CDR3 sequence (DNA): TGTGCCAGCAGTTTAGTCCACAGCGGAGGCTACACCTTC.

This clone was detected once. The V call is TRBV27, the J call TRBJ2-7, with D possibly TRBD2 on 7 matching bases. The length of the CDR3 is 17 residues. The V end was cut by 6 bases, the J end by 4 bases, with 25 bases between. The germline CDR1 and CDR2 sequences are MNHEY and SMNVEV (reference sequence). The CDR3 DNA reads TGTGCCAGCAGCAAACACTCCGCCCGGGGGGCTCAGTACGAGCAGTACTTC. It encodes CASSKHSARGAQYEQYF.

The V gene is TRBV5-4, the J gene TRBJ1-4, with D possibly matching TRBD1 (6 bases). Per germline, CDR1 SGHNT and CDR2 YYREEE (reference sequence). V gave up 4 bases and J gave up 6 bases, with 10 bases separating them. The CDR3 covers 13 residues. CDR3 sequence (DNA): TGTGCCAGCAGCGCTTACAGGGATGAAAAACTGTTTTTT. It is translated as CASSAYRDEKLFF.

The CDR3 DNA follows: TGTGCCAGCAGCAAATGGGGGCCCGATTCCACAGATACGCAGTATTTT. Its protein product is CASSKWGPDSTDTQYF. The V gene is TRBV28, the J gene TRBJ2-3, with D tentatively TRBD1 (6 bases). V lost 6 bases to trimming and J lost 2 bases, with 18 bases between them. In germline, CDR1 is MDHEN, CDR2 SYDVKM. This CDR3 has 16 amino acids.

V gene TRBV5-4 combines with J gene TRBJ2-7; TRBD2 agrees at 7 bases. The CDR3 spans 14 residues. V gave up 4 bases and J gave up 0 bases; unmatched junction bases: 4. Looked up from germline, CDR1 is SGHNT and CDR2 is YYREEE (reference sequence). The CDR3 spells CASSPTSDSYEQYF. CDR3 nucleotide sequence: TGTGCCAGCAGCCCCACTAGCGACTCCTACGAGCAGTACTTC. Full variable domain (outside the CDR3, taken from reference TRBV5-4 and TRBJ2-7): ETGVTQSPTHLIKTRGQQVTLRCSSQSGHNTVSWYQQALGQGPQFIFQYYREEENGRGNFPPRFSGLQFPNYSSELNVNALELDDSALYLCASSPTSDSYEQYFGPGTRLTVT.

The chain couples TRBV7-9 to TRBJ2-5, with 7 nucleotides matching TRBD2. CDR1 is SEHNR, CDR2 FQNEAQ, per germline (reference sequence). The J segment lost 4 bases and the V segment lost 6 bases, leaving 14 bases of the junction unmatched. This CDR3 region has 16 residues. CDR3 region: CASRGGVHPGRETQYF. The CDR3 DNA is TGTGCCAGCAGGGGAGGGGTTCACCCTGGGAGAGAGACCCAGTACTTC.

This clone was detected a few times. DNA of the CDR3: TGTGCCAGCAGCCTGCCCCTCGTGGGAGGGCCGAAGTTCTTC. Its translation is CASSLPLVGGPKFF. The chain is built from TRBV11-2 and TRBJ2-1; 7 bases align to TRBD2. The CDR3 contains 14 residues. Germline V lookup: CDR1 SGHAT, CDR2 FQNNGV. J was trimmed by 14 bases and V by 5 bases; bases with no gene match: 15.

The chain recombines TRBV29-1 with TRBJ1-1; TRBD1 agrees at 8 bases. CDR1 is SQVTM, CDR2 ANQGSEA, per germline. The CDR3 runs to 13 residues. V was pared by 7 bases and J by 4 bases, with 8 bases of the junction left unmatched. The CDR3 sequence is CSAGPGGRTEAFF. CDR3 bases: TGCAGCGCCGGACCAGGGGGCCGCACTGAAGCTTTCTTT.

The chain combines TRBV23-1 with TRBJ2-6; no reliable D call. TRBV23-1 is an ORF; its function is uncertain. This CDR3 is 15 amino acids long. Between the trimmed V and J ends, which lost 4 bases and 0 bases, there was a span of 7 bases. In DNA, the CDR3 is TGCGCCAGCAGTCCTTACAGCTCTGGGGCCAACGTCCTGACTTTC. As protein: CASSPYSSGANVLTF.

The J gene is TRBJ2-1, the V gene TRBV10-3, with D tentatively TRBD1 (6 bases). The germline gives CDR1 ENHRY, CDR2 SYGVKD. The V and J ends lost 0 bases and 5 bases respectively, with 14 bases between them. The CDR3 sequence is 16 residues long. The CDR3 here is CAISESVRGMDNEQFF. The CDR3 bases are TGTGCCATCAGTGAGTCGGTCAGGGGTATGGACAATGAGCAGTTCTTC.

The rearrangement uses TRBV27 and TRBJ1-3; 7 bases are a match to TRBD1. The germline gives CDR1 MNHEY, CDR2 SMNVEV (reference sequence). J lost 2 bases, V lost 7 bases, and 8 bases had no gene match. CDR3 length: 15 residues. The CDR3 spells CASTERQGAGNTIYF. The CDR3 nucleotides are TGTGCCAGCACAGAACGACAGGGTGCTGGAAACACCATATATTTT.

This clone came up a few times. The V and J genes are TRBV7-3 and TRBJ2-4, with 7 bases aligning to TRBD2. V trimming: 0 bases; J trimming: 8 bases; junction bases outside the gene matches: 10. Per the germline V gene, CDR1 is SGHTA and CDR2 is FQGTGA. The CDR3 extends over 16 amino acids. The CDR3 coding sequence is TGTGCCAGCAGCTTAACGGGAGCGGGGCGGGGAGACATTCAGTACTTC. Amino acids: CASSLTGAGRGDIQYF.

This clone was recorded once. The chain combines TRBV24-1 with TRBJ1-4, with TRBD1 matching over 8 bases. Unmatched junction bases numbered 16, after V lost 8 bases and J lost 0 bases. The CDR3 is made up of 19 amino acids. Germline V gene sequence: CDR1 KGHDR, CDR2 SFDVKD. The CDR3 region is CATTPPRDRKIATNEKLFF. In DNA, the CDR3 is TGTGCCACCACCCCTCCCCGGGACAGGAAAATAGCAACTAATGAAAAACTGTTTTTT.

The J gene is TRBJ2-7, the V gene TRBV27; weak D call: TRBD2 (5 bases). Deletions cut 11 bases from V and 2 bases from J, with 22 bases between. This CDR3 region has 15 residues. CDR1 MNHEY and CDR2 SMNVEV come from the germline V gene (reference sequence). The CDR3 reads CAPTPPRERAYEQYF. In DNA, the CDR3 is TGTGCCCCCACCCCGCCGAGGGAGAGGGCCTACGAGCAGTACTTC.

A single count supports this clone. This chain uses TRBV4-1 with TRBJ2-3, with D perhaps matching TRBD2 (6 bases). The CDR3 has 16 residues. The V gene lost 0 bases and the J gene lost 3 bases, with 13 bases spanning the gap. CDR1 and CDR2 from the germline V gene are MGHRA and YSYEKL. The CDR3 spells CASSQEPGVRTDTQYF. CDR3 nucleotides: TGCGCCAGCAGCCAAGAACCGGGAGTTCGGACAGATACGCAGTATTTT.

The rearrangement joins TRBV6-2 or TRBV6-3 to TRBJ1-2; 7 nucleotides align to TRBD1. J gave up 8 bases and V 5 bases, and 11 bases lay outside the gene matches. From germline, CDR1 is MNHEY and CDR2 SVGEGT. The CDR3 runs to 14 residues. The CDR3 region is CASSTTGAARGYTF. The CDR3 coding sequence is TGTGCCAGCAGTACAACAGGGGCCGCCAGGGGCTACACCTTC.

The chain is built from TRBV6-6 and TRBJ1-1, with unresolved D. The germline V and J ends were trimmed by 6 bases and 8 bases, with 10 bases remaining between them. This CDR3 is built from 11 residues. The germline gives CDR1 MNHNY, CDR2 SVGAGI (reference sequence). The CDR3 reads CASSVTSEAFF. CDR3 in DNA: TGTGCCAGCAGCGTAACTAGCGAAGCTTTCTTT.

V usage is TRBV5-4 and J usage is TRBJ2-5, with 8 bases aligning to TRBD1. V lost 4 bases, J lost 5 bases, and 13 bases stayed unmatched. The germline CDR1 and CDR2 sequences are SGHNT and YYREEE (reference sequence). There are 16 residues in the CDR3. The chain's CDR3 is CASSPERTGRGETQYF. CDR3 nucleotide sequence: TGTGCCAGCAGCCCCGAAAGGACAGGGCGTGGGGAGACCCAGTACTTC.

V is TRBV7-9 and J is TRBJ2-1; a weak D match, TRBD2 (6 bases). Trimming shortened V by 5 bases and J by 0 bases, and 20 bases separated the two germline ends. The CDR3 is 18 residues long. Germline CDR1 and CDR2: SEHNR and FQNEAQ (reference sequence). CDR3 amino acids: CASSGLGLASNSYNEQFF. In DNA form, the CDR3 reads TGTGCCAGCAGCGGGTTAGGGCTAGCGTCCAACTCCTACAATGAGCAGTTCTTC.

The rearrangement uses TRBV5-8 and TRBJ1-5; tentative D call: TRBD1 (6 bases). CDR1 is SGHTS and CDR2 is YDEGEE in the germline V gene. This CDR3 region has 13 residues. V was clipped by 7 bases and J by 4 bases, with 12 bases between them. CDR3 coding DNA: TGTGCCAGCCGGGACAACTTTAATCAGCCCCAGCATTTT. Translated: CASRDNFNQPQHF.

This rearrangement joins TRBV5-4 to TRBJ2-4; weak D call: TRBD1 (5 bases). From germline, CDR1 is SGHNT and CDR2 YYREEE (reference sequence). V was cut by 4 bases and J by 5 bases, with 13 bases left in between. This CDR3 is 14 amino acids long. CDR3 loop: CASSPTGRENIQYF. CDR3 nucleotide sequence: TGTGCCAGCAGCCCCACAGGAAGAGAAAACATTCAGTACTTC.

J is TRBJ2-7 and V is TRBV4-3, with 9 bases identical to TRBD1. The junction had 7 bases not matched to a gene; V was cut back by 4 bases and J by 3 bases. This CDR3 contains 15 residues. The germline gives CDR1 LGHNA, CDR2 YSLEER. The CDR3, as DNA: TGCGCCAGCAGCCGGATCCGGGACAGGGTCTACGAGCAGTACTTC. Translated, it gives CASSRIRDRVYEQYF.

The chain combines TRBV4-3 with TRBJ1-4; D gene uncertain. This CDR3 has 15 residues. Germline assignment: CDR1 LGHNA and CDR2 YSLEER. The V and J ends lost 4 bases and 4 bases respectively, with 13 bases between them. The CDR3 DNA is TGCGCCAGCAGCCCAATGCTGGCGGTTAATGAAAAACTGTTTTTT. Its protein product is CASSPMLAVNEKLFF.

The J gene is TRBJ1-2, the V gene TRBV6-2 or TRBV6-3, with TRBD1 identical over 7 bases. CDR3 size: 15 residues. The V segment lost 6 bases and the J segment 2 bases; nucleotides outside the gene matches: 9. Germline lookup yields CDR1 MNHEY and CDR2 SVGEGT. The CDR3 here is CASSLGQAINYGYTF. CDR3 in DNA: TGTGCCAGCAGCCTCGGACAGGCTATAAACTATGGCTACACCTTC.